This is a list of T cell receptor beta chains from one sample in a study of blood T cell repertoires in COVID-19. Measured with immunoSEQ multiplex PCR; TCRdb has only the in-frame clones, and not every one. The sample holds a few hundred thousand clones, about 85% seen once. Sequenced: PBMCs or T cells enriched from blood (not recorded which). The receptors stem from a woman in her 30s who had recovered from COVID-19. Both conserved end residues are part of each CDR3. A D gene is named only where the DNA matches it firmly. Part of the rows lack a size; the others show once, few, many or a class for expanded clones.

d_gene: TRBD2
v_gene: TRBV4-3
abundance: NA
len: 18
j_gene: TRBJ2-3
CDR3aa: CASSQSLTSGGSTDTQYF
CDR3nt: TGCGCCAGCAGCCAATCCCTAACTAGCGGGGGTAGCACAGATACGCAGTATTTT

d_gene: TRBD2
v_gene: TRBV5-1
abundance: NA
len: 14
j_gene: TRBJ2-3
CDR3aa: CASSSGGATDTQYF
CDR3nt: TGCGCCAGCAGCTCCGGGGGGGCCACAGATACGCAGTATTTT

d_gene: TRBD2
v_gene: TRBV5-1
abundance: once
len: 16
j_gene: TRBJ2-1
CDR3aa: CASSPAEGGAYNEQFF
CDR3nt: TGCGCCAGCAGCCCGGCAGAGGGAGGGGCCTACAATGAGCAGTTCTTC

d_gene: NA
v_gene: TRBV6-5
abundance: NA
len: 13
j_gene: TRBJ1-2
CDR3aa: CASSYSLNYGYTF
CDR3nt: TGTGCCAGCAGTTACTCCCTTAACTATGGCTACACCTTC

d_gene: NA
v_gene: TRBV18
abundance: NA
len: 13
j_gene: TRBJ1-1
CDR3aa: CASSLLKGLHAFF
CDR3nt: TGTGCCAGCTCCCTTCTCAAGGGGTTGCATGCTTTCTTT

d_gene: NA
v_gene: TRBV5-1
abundance: NA
len: 14
j_gene: TRBJ1-2
CDR3aa: CASTPGSGSYGYTF
CDR3nt: TGCGCCAGCACCCCGGGTTCCGGGAGCTATGGCTACACCTTC

d_gene: NA
v_gene: TRBV27
abundance: NA
len: 14
j_gene: TRBJ1-6
CDR3aa: CASSFSTNNSPLHF
CDR3nt: TGTGCCAGCAGTTTTAGTACCAATAATTCACCCCTCCACTTT

d_gene: NA
v_gene: TRBV6-5
abundance: NA
len: 13
j_gene: TRBJ1-2
CDR3aa: CASTSRGRYGYTF
CDR3nt: TGTGCCAGCACCTCCAGAGGGAGATATGGCTACACCTTC

d_gene: TRBD1
v_gene: TRBV6-5
abundance: NA
len: 16
j_gene: TRBJ1-6
CDR3aa: CASSYRFTGGGSPLHF
CDR3nt: TGTGCCAGCAGTTACAGGTTCACAGGGGGCGGTTCACCCCTCCACTTT

d_gene: TRBD1
v_gene: TRBV5-1
abundance: NA
len: 17
j_gene: TRBJ2-1
CDR3aa: CASRWWEGTGAYNEQFF
CDR3nt: TGCGCCAGCAGATGGTGGGAAGGGACAGGAGCCTACAATGAGCAGTTCTTC

d_gene: NA
v_gene: TRBV12-5
abundance: NA
len: 17
j_gene: TRBJ2-4
CDR3aa: CASGFQSWGGGKNIQYF
CDR3nt: TGTGCTAGTGGTTTTCAGTCGTGGGGGGGCGGCAAAAACATTCAGTACTTC

d_gene: NA
v_gene: TRBV15
abundance: NA
len: 16
j_gene: TRBJ2-3
CDR3aa: CATSRGGAASTDTQYF
CDR3nt: TGTGCCACCAGCAGGGGGGGGGCTGCTAGCACAGATACGCAGTATTTT

d_gene: TRBD2
v_gene: TRBV6-1
abundance: few
len: 15
j_gene: TRBJ2-5
CDR3aa: CASSEGGTRLETQYF
CDR3nt: TGTGCCAGCAGTGAAGGGGGGACTAGATTGGAGACCCAGTACTTC

d_gene: NA
v_gene: TRBV7-3
abundance: NA
len: 13
j_gene: TRBJ2-7
CDR3aa: CASSPPGSYEQYF
CDR3nt: TGTGCCAGCAGCCCCCCGGGCTCCTACGAGCAGTACTTC

d_gene: TRBD1
v_gene: TRBV7-9
abundance: NA
len: 16
j_gene: TRBJ1-2
CDR3aa: CASSLDGQGAFLGYTF
CDR3nt: TGTGCCAGCAGCTTAGATGGACAGGGGGCGTTCCTTGGCTACACCTTC

d_gene: NA
v_gene: TRBV18
abundance: NA
len: 12
j_gene: TRBJ1-5
CDR3aa: CASSEINQPQHF
CDR3nt: TGTGCCAGCTCAGAGATTAATCAGCCCCAGCATTTT

d_gene: TRBD1
v_gene: TRBV19
abundance: NA
len: 15
j_gene: TRBJ2-7
CDR3aa: CASSMDTGGRGEQYF
CDR3nt: TGTGCCAGTAGTATGGACACAGGGGGTCGGGGCGAGCAGTACTTC

d_gene: TRBD1
v_gene: TRBV19
abundance: NA
len: 15
j_gene: TRBJ2-5
CDR3aa: CASSISGTGRETQYF
CDR3nt: TGTGCCAGTAGTATATCTGGGACAGGGAGGGAGACCCAGTACTTC

d_gene: TRBD1
v_gene: TRBV6-6
abundance: NA
len: 14
j_gene: TRBJ1-4
CDR3aa: CASSFRDRAEKLFF
CDR3nt: TGTGCCAGCAGTTTCCGGGACAGGGCTGAAAAACTGTTTTTT

d_gene: TRBD1
v_gene: TRBV4-1
abundance: few
len: 15
j_gene: TRBJ1-1
CDR3aa: CASSQNRGGNTEAFF
CDR3nt: TGCGCCAGCAGCCAGAACAGGGGGGGAAACACTGAAGCTTTCTTT

d_gene: NA
v_gene: TRBV4-1
abundance: NA
len: 15
j_gene: TRBJ2-7
CDR3aa: CASSQEPLGSRWQYF
CDR3nt: TGCGCCAGCAGCCAAGAGCCCCTGGGCAGCCGTTGGCAGTACTTC

d_gene: NA
v_gene: TRBV6-5
abundance: NA
len: 14
j_gene: TRBJ2-2
CDR3aa: CASRTTGNTGELFF
CDR3nt: TGTGCCAGCAGGACCACAGGGAACACCGGGGAGCTGTTTTTT

d_gene: NA
v_gene: TRBV2
abundance: once
len: 13
j_gene: TRBJ1-2
CDR3aa: CASSREGGMGYTF
CDR3nt: TGTGCCAGCAGTCGGGAAGGCGGGATGGGCTACACCTTC

d_gene: NA
v_gene: TRBV6-5
abundance: NA
len: 15
j_gene: TRBJ1-4
CDR3aa: CASSYSGQTNEKLFF
CDR3nt: TGTGCCAGCAGTTACTCGGGGCAGACGAATGAAAAACTGTTTTTT

d_gene: NA
v_gene: TRBV7-3
abundance: NA
len: 16
j_gene: TRBJ2-2
CDR3aa: CASSLLGQQITGELFF
CDR3nt: TGTGCCAGCAGCTTGCTTGGACAGCAGATCACCGGGGAGCTGTTTTTT

d_gene: NA
v_gene: TRBV12-2
abundance: few
len: 14
j_gene: TRBJ1-1
CDR3aa: CASRLARQGTEAFF
CDR3nt: TGTGCAAGTCGCTTAGCGAGGCAGGGCACTGAAGCTTTCTTT